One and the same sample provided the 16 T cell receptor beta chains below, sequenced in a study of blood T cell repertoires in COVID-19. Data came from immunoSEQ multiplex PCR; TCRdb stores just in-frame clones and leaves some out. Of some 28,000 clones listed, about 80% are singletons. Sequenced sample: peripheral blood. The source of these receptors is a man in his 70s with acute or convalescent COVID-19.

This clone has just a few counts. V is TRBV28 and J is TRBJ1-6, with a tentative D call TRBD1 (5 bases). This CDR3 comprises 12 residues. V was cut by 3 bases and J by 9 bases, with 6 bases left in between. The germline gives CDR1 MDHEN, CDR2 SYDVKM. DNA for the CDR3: TGTGCCAGCAGTTTCAGGGTTTCACCCCTCCACTTT. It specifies CASSFRVSPLHF.

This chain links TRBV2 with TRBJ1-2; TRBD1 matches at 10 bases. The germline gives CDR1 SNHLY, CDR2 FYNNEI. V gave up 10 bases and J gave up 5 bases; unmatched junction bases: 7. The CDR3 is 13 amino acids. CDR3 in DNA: TGTGCCACCCCGACAGGGGGCCTTTATGGCTACACCTTC. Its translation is CATPTGGLYGYTF.

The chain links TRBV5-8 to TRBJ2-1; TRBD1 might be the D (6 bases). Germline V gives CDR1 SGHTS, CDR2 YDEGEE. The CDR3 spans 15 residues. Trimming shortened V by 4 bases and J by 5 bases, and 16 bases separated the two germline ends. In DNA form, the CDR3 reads TGTGCCAGCAGCGCGCGCAGGGGAAGGGACAATGAGCAGTTCTTC. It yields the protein CASSARRGRDNEQFF. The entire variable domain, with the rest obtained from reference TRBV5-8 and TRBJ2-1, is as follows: EAGVTQSPTHLIKTRGQQATLRCSPISGHTSVYWYQQALGLGLQFLLWYDEGEERNRGNFPPRFSGRQFPNYSSELNVNALELEDSALYLCASSARRGRDNEQFFGPGTRLTVL.

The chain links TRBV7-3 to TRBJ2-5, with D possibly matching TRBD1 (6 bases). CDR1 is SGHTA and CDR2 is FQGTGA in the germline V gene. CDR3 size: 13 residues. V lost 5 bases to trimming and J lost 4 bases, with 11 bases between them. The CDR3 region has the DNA TGTGCCAGCAGCAAACAGGGACGAGAGACCCAGTACTTC. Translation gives CASSKQGRETQYF.

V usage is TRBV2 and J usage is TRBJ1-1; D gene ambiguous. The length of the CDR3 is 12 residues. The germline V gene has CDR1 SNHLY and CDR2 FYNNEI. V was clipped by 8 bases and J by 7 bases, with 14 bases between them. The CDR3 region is CASHRLDLEAFF. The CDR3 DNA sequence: TGTGCCAGCCACAGACTAGACCTTGAAGCTTTCTTT.

The CDR3 DNA follows: TGTGCCAGCAGCCGCGGGACAGCTGAGCAGTACTTC. This sequence encodes CASSRGTAEQYF. The chain combines TRBV7-2 with TRBJ2-7, with D perhaps matching TRBD1 (7 bases). Trimming took off 5 bases at V and 7 bases at J, with 12 bases between the two ends. The CDR3 loop spans 12 amino acids. Germline V gene data show CDR1 as SGHTA and CDR2 as FQGNSA. The variable domain in full, completed from reference TRBV7-2 and TRBJ2-7, reads GAGVSQSPSNKVTEKGKDVELRCDPISGHTALYWYRQSLGQGLEFLIYFQGNSAPDKSGLPSDRFSAERTGGSVSTLTIQRTQQEDSAVYLCASSRGTAEQYFGPGTRLTVT.

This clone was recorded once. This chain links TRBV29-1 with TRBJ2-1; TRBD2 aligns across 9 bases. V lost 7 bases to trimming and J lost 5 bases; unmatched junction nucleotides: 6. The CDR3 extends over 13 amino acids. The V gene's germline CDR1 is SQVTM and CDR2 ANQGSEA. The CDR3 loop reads CSALTSGNNEQFF. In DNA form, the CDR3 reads TGCAGCGCTCTGACTAGCGGAAACAATGAGCAGTTCTTC.

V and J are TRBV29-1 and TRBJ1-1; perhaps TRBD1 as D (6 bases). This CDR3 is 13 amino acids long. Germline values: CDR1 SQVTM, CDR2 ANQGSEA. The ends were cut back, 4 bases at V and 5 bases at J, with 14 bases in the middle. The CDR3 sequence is CSVGGQMGTEAFF. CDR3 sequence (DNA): TGCAGCGTTGGCGGACAGATGGGAACTGAAGCTTTCTTT.

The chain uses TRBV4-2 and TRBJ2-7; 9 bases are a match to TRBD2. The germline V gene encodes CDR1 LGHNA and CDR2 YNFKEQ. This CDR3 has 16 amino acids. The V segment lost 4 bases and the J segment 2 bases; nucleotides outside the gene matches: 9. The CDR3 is CASSPNVAGAAYEQYF. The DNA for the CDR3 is TGTGCCAGCAGCCCTAATGTAGCGGGAGCGGCCTACGAGCAGTACTTC.

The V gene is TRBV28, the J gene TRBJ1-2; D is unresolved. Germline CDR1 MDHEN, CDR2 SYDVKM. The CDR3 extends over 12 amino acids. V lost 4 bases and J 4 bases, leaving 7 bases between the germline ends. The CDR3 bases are TGTGCCAGCAGTTCCCTCTCCTATGGCTACACCTTC. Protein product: CASSSLSYGYTF.

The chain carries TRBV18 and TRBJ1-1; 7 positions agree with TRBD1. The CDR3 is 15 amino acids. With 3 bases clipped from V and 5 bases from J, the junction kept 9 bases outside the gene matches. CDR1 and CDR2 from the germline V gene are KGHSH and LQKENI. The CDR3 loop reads CASSPNRDSLTEAFF. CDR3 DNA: TGTGCCAGCTCACCCAACCGGGACAGCCTAACTGAAGCTTTCTTT.

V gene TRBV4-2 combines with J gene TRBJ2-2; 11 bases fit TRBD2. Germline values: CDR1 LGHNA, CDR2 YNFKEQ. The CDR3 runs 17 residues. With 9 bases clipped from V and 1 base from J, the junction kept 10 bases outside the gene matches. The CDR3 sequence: CARRTGTSGWNTGELFF. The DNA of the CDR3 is TGTGCCAGAAGGACCGGGACTAGCGGCTGGAACACCGGGGAGCTGTTTTTT.

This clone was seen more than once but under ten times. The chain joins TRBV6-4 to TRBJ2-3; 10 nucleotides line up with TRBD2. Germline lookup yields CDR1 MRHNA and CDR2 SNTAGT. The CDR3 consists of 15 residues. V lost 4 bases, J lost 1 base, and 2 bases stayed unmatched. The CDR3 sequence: CASSGLAGGTDTQYF. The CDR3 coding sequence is TGTGCCAGCAGTGGACTAGCGGGTGGCACAGATACGCAGTATTTT.

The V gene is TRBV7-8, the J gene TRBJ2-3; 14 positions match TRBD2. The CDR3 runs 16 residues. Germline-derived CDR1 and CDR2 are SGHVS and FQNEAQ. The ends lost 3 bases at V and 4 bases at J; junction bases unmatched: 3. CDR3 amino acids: CASSFRLAGGPDTQYF. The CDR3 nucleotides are TGTGCCAGCAGCTTTAGACTAGCGGGAGGGCCAGATACGCAGTATTTT.

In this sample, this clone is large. The CDR3 here is CAWQRRTPSGNTIYF. CDR3 bases: TGTGCCTGGCAGAGGCGGACTCCTTCTGGAAACACCATATATTTT. The gene calls are TRBV6-4 and TRBJ1-3, with D hard to call. The length of the CDR3 is 15 residues. The germline CDR1 and CDR2 sequences are MRHNA and SNTAGT. V was pared by 11 bases and J by 1 base, with 18 bases between.

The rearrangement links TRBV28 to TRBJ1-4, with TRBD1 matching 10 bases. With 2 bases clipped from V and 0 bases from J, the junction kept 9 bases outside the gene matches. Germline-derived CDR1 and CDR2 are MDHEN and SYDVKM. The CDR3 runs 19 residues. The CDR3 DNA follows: TGTGCCAGCAGTTTAGGGACAGGGGATCTTGGGGCAACTAATGAAAAACTGTTTTTT. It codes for CASSLGTGDLGATNEKLFF. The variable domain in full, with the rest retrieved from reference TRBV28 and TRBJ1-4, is DVKVTQSSRYLVKRTGEKVFLECVQDMDHENMFWYRQDPGLGLRLIYFSYDVKMKEKGDIPEGYSVSREKKERFSLILESASTNQTSMYLCASSLGTGDLGATNEKLFFGSGTQLSVL.